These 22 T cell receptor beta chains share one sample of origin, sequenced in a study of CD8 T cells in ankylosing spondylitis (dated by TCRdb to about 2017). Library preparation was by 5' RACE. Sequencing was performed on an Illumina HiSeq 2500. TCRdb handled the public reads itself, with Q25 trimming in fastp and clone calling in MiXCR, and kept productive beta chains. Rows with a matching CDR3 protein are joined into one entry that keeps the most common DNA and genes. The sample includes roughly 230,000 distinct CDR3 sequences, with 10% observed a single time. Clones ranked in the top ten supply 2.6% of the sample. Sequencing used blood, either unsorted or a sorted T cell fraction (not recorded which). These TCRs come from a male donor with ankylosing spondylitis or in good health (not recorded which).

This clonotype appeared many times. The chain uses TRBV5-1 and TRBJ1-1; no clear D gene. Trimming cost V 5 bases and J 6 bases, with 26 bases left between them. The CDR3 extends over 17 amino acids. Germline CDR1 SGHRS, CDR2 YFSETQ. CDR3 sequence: CASSEFPDSAFYAEAFF. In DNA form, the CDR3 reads TGCGCCAGCAGTGAGTTTCCTGACTCAGCGTTCTACGCTGAAGCTTTCTTT.

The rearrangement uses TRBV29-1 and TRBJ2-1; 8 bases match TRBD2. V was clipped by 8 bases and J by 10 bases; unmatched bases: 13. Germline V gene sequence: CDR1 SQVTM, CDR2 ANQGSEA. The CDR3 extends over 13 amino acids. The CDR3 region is CSTRTSPKIEQFF. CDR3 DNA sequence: TGCAGCACGAGGACTAGCCCCAAAATAGAGCAGTTCTTC.

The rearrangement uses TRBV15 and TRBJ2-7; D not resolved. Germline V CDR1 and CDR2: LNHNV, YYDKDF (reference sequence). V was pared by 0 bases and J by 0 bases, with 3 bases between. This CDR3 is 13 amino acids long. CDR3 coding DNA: TGTGCCACCAGCAGAGAGGTCTCCTACGAGCAGTACTTC. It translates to CATSREVSYEQYF.

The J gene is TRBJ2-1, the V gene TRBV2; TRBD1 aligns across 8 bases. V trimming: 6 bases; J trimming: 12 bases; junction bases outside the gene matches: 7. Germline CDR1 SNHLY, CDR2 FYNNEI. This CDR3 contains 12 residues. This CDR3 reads CASREYGTGQFF. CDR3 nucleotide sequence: TGTGCCAGCAGGGAATATGGGACAGGGCAGTTCTTC. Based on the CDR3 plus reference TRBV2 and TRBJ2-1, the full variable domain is EPEVTQTPSHQVTQMGQEVILRCVPISNHLYFYWYRQILGQKVEFLVSFYNNEISEKSEIFDDQFSVERPDGSNFTLKIRSTKLEDSAMYFCASREYGTGQFFGPGTRLTVL.

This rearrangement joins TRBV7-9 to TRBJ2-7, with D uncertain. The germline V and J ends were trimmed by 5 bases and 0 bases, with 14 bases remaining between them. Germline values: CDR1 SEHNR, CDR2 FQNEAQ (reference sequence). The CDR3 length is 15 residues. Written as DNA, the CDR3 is TGTGCCAGCAGCCCCCCCTTGGGCTACTCCTACGAGCAGTACTTC. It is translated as CASSPPLGYSYEQYF.

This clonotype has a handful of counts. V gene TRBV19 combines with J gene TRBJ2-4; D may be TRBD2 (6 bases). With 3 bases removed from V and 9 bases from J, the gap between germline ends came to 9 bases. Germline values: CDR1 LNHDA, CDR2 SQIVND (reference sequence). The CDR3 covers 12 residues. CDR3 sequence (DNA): TGTGCCAGTAGTATTCTCGGGGGCATTCAGTACTTC. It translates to CASSILGGIQYF.

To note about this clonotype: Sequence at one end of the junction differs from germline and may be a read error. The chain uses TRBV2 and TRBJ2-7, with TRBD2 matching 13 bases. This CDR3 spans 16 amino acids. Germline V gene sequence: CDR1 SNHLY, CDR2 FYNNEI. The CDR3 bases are TGTGCCGGCAGTGCCGGACTAGCGGGAGACATTTACGAGCAGTACTTC. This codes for CAGSAGLAGDIYEQYF.

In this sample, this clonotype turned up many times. DNA for the CDR3: TGTGCCAGTACCAGACGGACAGTTAGTAGCAATCAGCCCCAGCATTTT. Translating gives CASTRRTVSSNQPQHF. This rearrangement joins TRBV19 to TRBJ1-5; the D gene is possibly TRBD1 (6 bases). V was cut by 7 bases and J by 0 bases, with 16 bases left in between. This CDR3 is built from 16 residues. CDR1 is LNHDA and CDR2 is SQIVND in the germline V gene (reference sequence).

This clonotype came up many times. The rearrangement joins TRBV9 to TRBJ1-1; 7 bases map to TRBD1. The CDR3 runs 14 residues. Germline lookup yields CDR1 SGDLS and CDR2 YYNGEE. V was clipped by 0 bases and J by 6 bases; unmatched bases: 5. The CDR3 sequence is CASSVGPDRAEAFF. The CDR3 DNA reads TGTGCCAGCAGCGTAGGACCAGACAGGGCTGAAGCTTTCTTT.

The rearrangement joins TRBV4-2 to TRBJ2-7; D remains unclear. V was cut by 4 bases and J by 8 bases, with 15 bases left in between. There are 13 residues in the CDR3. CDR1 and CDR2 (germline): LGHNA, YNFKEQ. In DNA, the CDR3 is TGTGCCAGCAGCCTTGGGCTAGGCTCTCAGCAGTACTTC. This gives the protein CASSLGLGSQQYF.

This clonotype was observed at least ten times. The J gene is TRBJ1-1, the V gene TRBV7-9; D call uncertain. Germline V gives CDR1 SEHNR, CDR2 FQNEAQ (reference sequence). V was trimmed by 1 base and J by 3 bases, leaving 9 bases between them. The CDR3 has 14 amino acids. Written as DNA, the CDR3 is TGTGCCAGCAGCTTAGGGGATGACGACACTGAAGCTTTCTTT. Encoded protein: CASSLGDDDTEAFF.

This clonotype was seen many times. The CDR3 nucleotides read TGTGCCAGCAGTGTCAATTCTAGGCCAGACTTCTTC. Translation gives CASSVNSRPDFF. This rearrangement joins TRBV2 to TRBJ2-1; D is ambiguous. With 4 bases removed from V and 16 bases from J, the gap between germline ends came to 17 bases. The CDR3 loop spans 12 amino acids. Germline assignment: CDR1 SNHLY and CDR2 FYNNEI.

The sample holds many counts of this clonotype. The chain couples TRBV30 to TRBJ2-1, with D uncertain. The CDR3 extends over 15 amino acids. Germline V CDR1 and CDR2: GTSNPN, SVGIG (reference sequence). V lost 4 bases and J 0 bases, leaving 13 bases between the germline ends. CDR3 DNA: TGTGCCTGGAATGGGCGCCGAAGCTCCTACAATGAGCAGTTCTTC. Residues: CAWNGRRSSYNEQFF.

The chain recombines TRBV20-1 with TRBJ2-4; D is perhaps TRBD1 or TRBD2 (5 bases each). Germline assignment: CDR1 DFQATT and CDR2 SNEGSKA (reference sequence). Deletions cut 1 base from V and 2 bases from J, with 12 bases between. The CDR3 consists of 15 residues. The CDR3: CSARVPGTPKNIQYF. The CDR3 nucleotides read TGCAGTGCTAGAGTCCCCGGGACCCCCAAAAACATTCAGTACTTC.

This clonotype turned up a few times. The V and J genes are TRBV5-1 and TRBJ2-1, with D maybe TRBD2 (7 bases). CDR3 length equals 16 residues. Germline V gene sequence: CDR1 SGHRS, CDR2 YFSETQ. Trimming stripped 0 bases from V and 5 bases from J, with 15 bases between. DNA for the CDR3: TGCGCCAGCAGCTTGGGGGGGGCTAGCGGAAACAATGAGCAGTTCTTC. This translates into CASSLGGASGNNEQFF. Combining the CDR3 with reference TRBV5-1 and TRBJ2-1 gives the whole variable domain KAGVTQTPRYLIKTRGQQVTLSCSPISGHRSVSWYQQTPGQGLQFLFEYFSETQRNKGNFPGRFSGRQFSNSRSEMNVSTLELGDSALYLCASSLGGASGNNEQFFGPGTRLTVL.

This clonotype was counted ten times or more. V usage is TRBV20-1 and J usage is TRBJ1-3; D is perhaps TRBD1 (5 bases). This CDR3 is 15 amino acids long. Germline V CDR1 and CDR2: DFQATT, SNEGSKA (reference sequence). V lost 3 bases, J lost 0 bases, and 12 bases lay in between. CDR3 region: CSARAGTFSGNTIYF. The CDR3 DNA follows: TGCAGTGCTAGGGCCGGGACTTTCTCTGGAAACACCATATATTTT.

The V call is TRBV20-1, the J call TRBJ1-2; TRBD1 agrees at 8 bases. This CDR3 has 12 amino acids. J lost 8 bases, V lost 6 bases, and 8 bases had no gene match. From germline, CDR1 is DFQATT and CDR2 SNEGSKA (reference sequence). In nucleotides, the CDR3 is TGCAGTGCCGAAGGACAGGGAGAAGGCTACACCTTC. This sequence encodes CSAEGQGEGYTF.

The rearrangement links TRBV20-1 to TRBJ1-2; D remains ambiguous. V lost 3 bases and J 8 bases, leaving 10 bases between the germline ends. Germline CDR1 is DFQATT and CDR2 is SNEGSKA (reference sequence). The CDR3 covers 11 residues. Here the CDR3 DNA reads TGCAGTGCTAGGGTGTGGTCGGGCTACACCTTC. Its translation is CSARVWSGYTF.

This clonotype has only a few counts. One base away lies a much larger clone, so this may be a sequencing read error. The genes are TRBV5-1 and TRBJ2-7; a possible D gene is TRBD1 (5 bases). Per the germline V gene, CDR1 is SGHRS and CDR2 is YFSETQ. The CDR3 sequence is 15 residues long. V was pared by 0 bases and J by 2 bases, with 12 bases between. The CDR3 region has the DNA TGCGCCAGCAGCTTGGGGGTAGGGGCCACCTACGAGCAGTACTTC. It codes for CASSLGVGATYEQYF.

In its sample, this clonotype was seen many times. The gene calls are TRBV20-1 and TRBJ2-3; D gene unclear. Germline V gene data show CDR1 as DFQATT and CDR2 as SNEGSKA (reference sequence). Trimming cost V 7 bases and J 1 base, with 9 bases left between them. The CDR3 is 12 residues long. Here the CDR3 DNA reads TGCAGTGTAGCTAGTCGCACAGATACGCAGTATTTT. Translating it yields CSVASRTDTQYF.

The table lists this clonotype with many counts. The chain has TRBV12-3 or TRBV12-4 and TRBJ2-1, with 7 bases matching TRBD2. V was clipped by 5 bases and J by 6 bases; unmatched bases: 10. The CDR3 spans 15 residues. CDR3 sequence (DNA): TGTGCCAGCAGTAGTCCGGGAGGATTTTCCAATGAGCAGTTCTTC. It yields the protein CASSSPGGFSNEQFF.

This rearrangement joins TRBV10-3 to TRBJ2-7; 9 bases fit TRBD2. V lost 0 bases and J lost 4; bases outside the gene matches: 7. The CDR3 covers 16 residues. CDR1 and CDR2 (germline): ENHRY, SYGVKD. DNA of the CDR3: TGTGCCATCAGTGAGTCGTCAGCTAGCGGGAATTACGAGCAGTACTTC. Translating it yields CAISESSASGNYEQYF.